The clone carrying this T cell receptor beta chain was observed at least ten times. Its antigen is as yet unknown. After removal of 7 bases from V and 3 bases from J, the junction contained 8 bases not matched to a gene. Germline CDR1 and CDR2: ENHRY and SYGVKD. The CDR3 covers 15 residues. The sample comes from a study of T cells in Graves' hyperthyroidism and ophthalmopathy. Study findings and constraints: Progression to ophthalmopathy was predicted a median of roughly seven months early. Blood also showed most of the thyroid clonotypes that were expanded above 0.001.

Amplification yielded TCR beta CDR3 regions, with RNA transcripts as the source. The HTBI primer set served for first-round RT-PCR of the TCR CDR3. TCRdb reprocessed the multiplex PCR reads with MiXCR, giving one entry per CDR3 protein. Altogether hundreds of thousands of distinct CDR3 sequences are present, around 15% being singletons, with the ten largest covering approximately 13%. Sequenced input: blood. This receptor was taken from a woman in her thirties or forties with Graves' hyperthyroidism. The chain joins TRBV10-3 to TRBJ2-7; the match to TRBD1 covers 11 bases. The DNA of the CDR3 is TGTGCCATCAATACGGGACAGGGGGGACTCTACGAGCAGTACTTC. Translation: CAINTGQGGLYEQYF.